The clone carrying this TCR beta chain turned up a few times. As yet, its antigen is unknown. This sample stems from a study of healthy donors' naive CD4 and CD8 T cells. For the study at large: Three donor age groups were sampled: 20-25, 40-50 and 60-70 years; half female.

Study outcomes and limitations: Positive CDR3 charge linked to CD4+ cells, negative to CD8+ cells.

The CDR3 has 14 residues. V dropped 2 bases and J dropped 3 bases, with 13 bases sitting between them. From germline, CDR1 is SQVTM and CDR2 ANQGSEA. TCR libraries were built from approximately 0.45 ug of total RNA by linear amplification. TCRdb reprocessed the reads via MiXCR and lists one record per CDR3 protein. The sample has 150,000 to 200,000 distinct CDR3 sequences; 65% to 75% are singletons. Sequenced input: naive CD4+ and CD8+ T cells sorted from blood, pooled from several donors. The clonotype was recovered from a pool of human donors in good health; the sample pools cells from several healthy donors. The rearrangement uses TRBV29-1 and TRBJ1-2; D ambiguous. CDR3: CSVERKGEDYGYTF. The DNA of the CDR3 is TGCAGCGTTGAACGGAAGGGCGAGGACTATGGCTACACCTTC.